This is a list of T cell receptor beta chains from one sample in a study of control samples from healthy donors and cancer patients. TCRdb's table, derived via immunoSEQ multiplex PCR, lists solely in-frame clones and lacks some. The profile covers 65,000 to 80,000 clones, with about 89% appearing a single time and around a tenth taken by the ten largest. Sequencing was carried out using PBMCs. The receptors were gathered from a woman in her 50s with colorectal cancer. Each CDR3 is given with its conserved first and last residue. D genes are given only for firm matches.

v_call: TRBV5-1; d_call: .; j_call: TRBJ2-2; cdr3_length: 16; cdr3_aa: CASSLVVTSNTGELFF
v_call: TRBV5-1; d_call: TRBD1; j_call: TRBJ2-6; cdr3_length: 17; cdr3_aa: CASRPRTGIFGANVLTF
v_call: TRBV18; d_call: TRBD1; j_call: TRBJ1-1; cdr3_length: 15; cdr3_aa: CASSRGTGVVTEAFF
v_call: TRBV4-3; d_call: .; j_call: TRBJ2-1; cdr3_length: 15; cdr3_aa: CASSQGQSTYNEQFF
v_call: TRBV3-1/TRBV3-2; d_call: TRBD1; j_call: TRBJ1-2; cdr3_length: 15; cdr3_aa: CASSRTLRGPYGYTF
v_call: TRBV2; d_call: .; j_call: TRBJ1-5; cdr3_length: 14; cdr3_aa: CASVRYKGGQPQHF
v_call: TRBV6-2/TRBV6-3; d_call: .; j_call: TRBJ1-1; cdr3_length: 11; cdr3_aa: CASSYYREAFF
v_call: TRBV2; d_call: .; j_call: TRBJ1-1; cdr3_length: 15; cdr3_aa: CASRQSSSGNTEAFF
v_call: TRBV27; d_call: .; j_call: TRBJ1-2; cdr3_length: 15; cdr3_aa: CASSLRGDRVSGYTF
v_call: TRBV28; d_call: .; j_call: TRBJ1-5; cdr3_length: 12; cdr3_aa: CASSQGTQPQHF
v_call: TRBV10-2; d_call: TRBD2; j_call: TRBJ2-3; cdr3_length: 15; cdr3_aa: CASSESGGGAVTQYF
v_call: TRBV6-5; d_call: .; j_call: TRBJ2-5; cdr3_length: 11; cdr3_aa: CASSRGETQYF
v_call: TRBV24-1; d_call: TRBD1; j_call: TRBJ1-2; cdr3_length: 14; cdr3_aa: CATSDSRTGHGYTF
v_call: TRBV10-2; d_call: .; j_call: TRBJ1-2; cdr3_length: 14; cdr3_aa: CASSDGQTVPGYTF
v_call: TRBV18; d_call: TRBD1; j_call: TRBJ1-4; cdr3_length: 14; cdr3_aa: CASKSQGADEKLFF
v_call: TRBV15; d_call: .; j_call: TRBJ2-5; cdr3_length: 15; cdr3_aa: CATSRDRIDLETQYF
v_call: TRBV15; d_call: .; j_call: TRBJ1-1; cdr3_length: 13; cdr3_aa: CATSRPFGTEAFF
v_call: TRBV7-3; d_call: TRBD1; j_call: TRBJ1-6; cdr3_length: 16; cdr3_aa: CASSLGGTGYNSPLHF
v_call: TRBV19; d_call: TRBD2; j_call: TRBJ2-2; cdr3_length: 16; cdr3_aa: CASSRTSLSRGWELFF
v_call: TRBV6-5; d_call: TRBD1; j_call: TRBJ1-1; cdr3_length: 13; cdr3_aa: CASSETGSSEAFF
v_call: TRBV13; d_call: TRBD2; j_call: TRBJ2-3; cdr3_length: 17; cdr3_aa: CASSLEGTSGVEDTQYF
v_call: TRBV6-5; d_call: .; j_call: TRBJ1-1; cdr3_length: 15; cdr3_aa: CASRPGWGFNTEAFF
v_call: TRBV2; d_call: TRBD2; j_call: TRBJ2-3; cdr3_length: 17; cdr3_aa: CASRKGLAGLSTDTQYF
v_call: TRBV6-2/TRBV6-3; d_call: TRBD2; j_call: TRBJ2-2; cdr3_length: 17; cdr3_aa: CASSYAGLASNTGELFF
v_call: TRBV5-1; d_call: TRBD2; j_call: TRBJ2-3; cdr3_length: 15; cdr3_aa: CASSLGSGGINTQYF